Below, 27 T cell receptor beta chains from the same sample are listed, as sequenced in a study of blood T cell repertoires in COVID-19. Generated by immunoSEQ multiplex PCR, the TCRdb table keeps only in-frame clones and is missing some. The table has tens of thousands of clones, roughly 88% seen once. Sequenced sample: peripheral blood. The receptor set was obtained from a man between 65 and 85 years old with acute or convalescent COVID-19.

The genes are TRBV4-3 and TRBJ1-2; 7 nucleotides agree with TRBD1. CDR1 LGHNA and CDR2 YSLEER come from the germline V gene. This CDR3 is 15 amino acids long. The junction had 6 bases not matched to a gene; V was cut back by 0 bases and J by 5 bases. CDR3 sequence: CASSQDDRARYGYTF. In nucleotides, the CDR3 is TGCGCCAGCAGCCAAGACGACAGGGCCCGTTATGGCTACACCTTC.

The rearrangement links TRBV10-3 to TRBJ2-3, with 14 bases that match TRBD2. Germline CDR1 is ENHRY and CDR2 is SYGVKD. This CDR3 has 16 amino acids. The J segment lost 5 bases and the V segment lost 3 bases, leaving 4 bases of the junction unmatched. CDR3 region: CAISDRTSGRIDTQYF. The CDR3 DNA reads as TGTGCCATCAGTGACCGGACTAGCGGGAGGATAGATACGCAGTATTTT.

This sequence joins TRBV9 and TRBJ1-1; maybe TRBD1 (6 bases). From germline, CDR1 is SGDLS and CDR2 YYNGEE. The CDR3 has 14 amino acids. The germline V and J ends were trimmed by 4 bases and 0 bases, with 10 bases remaining between them. The CDR3 sequence: CASSSGQMNTEAFF. Here the CDR3 DNA reads TGTGCCAGCAGCTCTGGACAGATGAACACTGAAGCTTTCTTT. The full variable domain, rest sourced from reference TRBV9 and TRBJ1-1, is DSGVTQTPKHLITATGQRVTLRCSPRSGDLSVYWYQQSLDQGLQFLIQYYNGEERAKGNILERFSAQQFPDLHSELNLSSLELGDSALYFCASSSGQMNTEAFFGQGTRLTVV.

Only a few counts were recorded for this clone. CDR3 sequence (DNA): TGTGCCAGCAGTTTATCGTCCCTAGCGGGCGCTAGCTCCTACAATGAGCAGTTCTTC. As protein: CASSLSSLAGASSYNEQFF. The rearrangement uses TRBV27 and TRBJ2-1; 8 bases map to TRBD2. This CDR3 has 19 amino acids. Per germline, CDR1 MNHEY and CDR2 SMNVEV (reference sequence). The junction had 10 bases not matched to a gene; V was cut back by 0 bases and J by 0 bases.

This chain joins TRBV10-3 and TRBJ2-5; 13 bases match TRBD2. Per the germline V gene, CDR1 is ENHRY and CDR2 is SYGVKD. Unmatched junction bases numbered 9, after V lost 6 bases and J lost 2 bases. This CDR3 spans 17 amino acids. The CDR3 nucleotides read TGTGCCATCAGCCCCCACACTAGCGGGAGGGATCAAGAGACCCAGTACTTC. Encoded protein: CAISPHTSGRDQETQYF.

Here the CDR3 DNA reads TGTGCCAGCAGCTCCCTAGCGTCGGCAGATACGCAGTATTTT. This sequence encodes CASSSLASADTQYF. The V call is TRBV5-4, the J call TRBJ2-3; possible D gene TRBD2, 6 bases. Germline V gene sequence: CDR1 SGHNT, CDR2 YYREEE (reference sequence). V lost 3 bases, J lost 4 bases, and 12 bases lay in between. This CDR3 has 14 residues.

CDR3 in amino acids: CASSEGANTQYF. DNA of the CDR3: TGTGCCAGCAGCGAGGGAGCGAACACGCAGTATTTT. The chain carries TRBV5-4 and TRBJ2-3, with D tentatively TRBD2 (5 bases). This CDR3 comprises 12 residues. The V end was cut by 4 bases, the J end by 9 bases, with 12 bases between. Germline V gives CDR1 SGHNT, CDR2 YYREEE (reference sequence).

This chain uses TRBV7-9 with TRBJ1-4; 10 positions match TRBD1. The germline V gene has CDR1 SEHNR and CDR2 FQNEAQ (reference sequence). Trimming removed 5 bases from V and 1 base from J; junction bases left unmatched: 4. CDR3 length: 16 amino acids. The CDR3 loop is CASSPDRGLTNEKLFF. Written as DNA, the CDR3 is TGTGCCAGCAGCCCCGACAGGGGGCTAACTAATGAAAAACTGTTTTTT.

The J gene is TRBJ2-7, the V gene TRBV7-3; TRBD1 might be the D (7 bases). This CDR3 is 14 amino acids long. V lost 10 bases and J 0 bases, leaving 16 bases between the germline ends. Per germline, CDR1 SGHTA and CDR2 FQGTGA. The CDR3 region is CANPDRDFSYEQYF. The CDR3, as DNA: TGTGCCAACCCCGACAGGGACTTCTCCTACGAGCAGTACTTC.

The chain carries TRBV5-5 and TRBJ2-3; the match to TRBD1 covers 7 bases. Germline CDR1 is SGHKS and CDR2 is YYEKEE (reference sequence). The CDR3 has 14 amino acids. Trimming cost V 5 bases and J 0 bases; bases outside gene matches: 3. The CDR3 coding sequence is TGTGCCAGCAGACCGGGACAGAGCACAGATACGCAGTATTTT. Amino acid sequence: CASRPGQSTDTQYF.

The chain joins TRBV6-2 or TRBV6-3 to TRBJ2-3, with 16 nucleotides matching TRBD2. Germline V lookup: CDR1 MNHEY, CDR2 SVGEGT. The V segment lost 2 bases and the J segment 4 bases; nucleotides outside the gene matches: 6. CDR3 length: 18 amino acids. CDR3 in amino acids: CASSYPAGTSGRADTQYF. The CDR3 DNA is TGTGCCAGCAGTTACCCAGCCGGGACTAGCGGGAGGGCAGATACGCAGTATTTT.

The genes are TRBV20-1 and TRBJ2-5; no clear D gene. The CDR3 is 11 amino acids. V lost 3 bases to trimming and J lost 4 bases, with 6 bases between them. The germline gives CDR1 DFQATT, CDR2 SNEGSKA (reference sequence). This chain's CDR3 is CSARRPETQYF. The CDR3 DNA reads TGCAGTGCTAGGAGGCCAGAGACCCAGTACTTC.

This clone was detected a few times. V is TRBV27 and J is TRBJ2-7, with TRBD1 matching over 10 bases. Germline V gene lookup returns CDR1 MNHEY and CDR2 SMNVEV (reference sequence). The CDR3 is 15 residues long. J was trimmed by 5 bases and V by 5 bases; bases with no gene match: 9. CDR3 region: CASSKRTGGRDEQYF. As DNA, the CDR3 is TGTGCCAGCAGTAAGAGGACAGGGGGTCGGGACGAGCAGTACTTC.

The chain carries TRBV4-1 and TRBJ2-1; 10 nucleotides agree with TRBD2. CDR3 size: 16 residues. Trimming removed 0 bases from V and 8 bases from J; junction bases left unmatched: 7. From germline, CDR1 is MGHRA and CDR2 YSYEKL. The CDR3 loop reads CASSQDASGSGYEQFF. In DNA form, the CDR3 reads TGCGCCAGCAGCCAAGATGCTAGCGGGAGCGGCTATGAGCAGTTCTTC.

This clone has a single count. The gene calls are TRBV27 and TRBJ1-1; 7 bases agree with TRBD1. V shed 3 bases and J 5 bases; nucleotides not matched to a gene: 12. This CDR3 region has 16 residues. Germline CDR1 is MNHEY and CDR2 is SMNVEV (reference sequence). This chain's CDR3 is CASSLPSGGKGTEAFF. CDR3 nucleotides: TGTGCCAGCAGTTTGCCTTCAGGGGGGAAGGGGACTGAAGCTTTCTTT.

CDR3 bases: TGTGCCAGTAGTGGACCGGGACTAGCGGGAGTGAACGAGCAGTACTTC. Encoded protein: CASSGPGLAGVNEQYF. The rearrangement joins TRBV19 to TRBJ2-7; TRBD2 matches 14 bases. V dropped 5 bases and J dropped 5; count of bases not matched to a gene: 8. CDR3 length equals 16 residues. Per the germline V gene, CDR1 is LNHDA and CDR2 is SQIVND (reference sequence).

The chain recombines TRBV29-1 with TRBJ2-3; D is perhaps TRBD1 (6 bases). V lost 7 bases, J lost 1 base, and 21 bases lay in between. The CDR3 consists of 16 residues. The germline CDR1 and CDR2 sequences are SQVTM and ANQGSEA. CDR3 in amino acids: CSAAEGWGRGTDTQYF. The CDR3 DNA follows: TGCAGCGCCGCGGAAGGGTGGGGGCGAGGCACAGATACGCAGTATTTT.

CDR3 sequence (DNA): TGCGCCAGCAGCCAGGGACAGGGGTTCAAAACTGAAGCTTTCTTT. It codes for CASSQGQGFKTEAFF. The J gene is TRBJ1-1, the V gene TRBV5-1; the match to TRBD1 covers 10 bases. Per the germline V gene, CDR1 is SGHRS and CDR2 is YFSETQ. This CDR3 has 15 amino acids. V lost 4 bases, J lost 5 bases, and 8 bases stayed unmatched. Supplemented by reference TRBV5-1 and TRBJ1-1, the full variable domain reads KAGVTQTPRYLIKTRGQQVTLSCSPISGHRSVSWYQQTPGQGLQFLFEYFSETQRNKGNFPGRFSGRQFSNSRSEMNVSTLELGDSALYLCASSQGQGFKTEAFFGQGTRLTVV.

J is TRBJ1-2 and V is TRBV7-8, with 12 nucleotides matching TRBD1. The CDR3 has 15 amino acids. CDR1 SGHVS and CDR2 FQNEAQ come from the germline V gene. V was clipped by 4 bases and J by 6 bases; unmatched bases: 6. CDR3 region: CASSSGQGAINGYTF. DNA for the CDR3: TGTGCCAGCAGCTCGGGACAGGGGGCGATTAATGGCTACACCTTC. The whole variable domain, filled in from reference TRBV7-8 and TRBJ1-2, reads GAGVSQSPRYKVAKRGQDVALRCDPISGHVSLFWYQQALGQGPEFLTYFQNEAQLDKSGLPSDRFFAERPEGSVSTLKIQRTQQEDSAVYLCASSSGQGAINGYTFGSGTRLTVV.

This sequence joins TRBV4-1 and TRBJ2-5; weak D call: TRBD2 (5 bases). CDR1 and CDR2 (germline): MGHRA, YSYEKL. The CDR3 extends over 13 amino acids. V lost 4 bases and J lost 1, with 7 bases in between. The CDR3 spells CASSLEVQETQYF. In nucleotides, the CDR3 is TGCGCCAGCAGCCTGGAGGTCCAAGAGACCCAGTACTTC.

The CDR3 spells CASSPLGLATYEQYF. CDR3 DNA sequence: TGCGCCAGCAGCCCCCTGGGACTAGCGACGTACGAGCAGTACTTC. The chain is built from TRBV4-1 and TRBJ2-7; TRBD2 matches at 10 bases. Unmatched junction bases numbered 7, after V lost 4 bases and J lost 4 bases. From germline, CDR1 is MGHRA and CDR2 YSYEKL. This CDR3 has 15 residues.

This clone occurred a few times. This rearrangement joins TRBV5-6 to TRBJ1-1; no clear D. V gave up 3 bases and J gave up 4 bases, with 7 bases separating them. The germline V gene encodes CDR1 SGHDT and CDR2 YYEEEE. The CDR3 totals 12 residues. The CDR3 reads CASSYRVTEAFF. The CDR3 nucleotides read TGTGCCAGCAGCTATCGGGTCACTGAAGCTTTCTTT.

The gene calls are TRBV6-5 and TRBJ1-1; D is unclear. Germline V gives CDR1 MNHEY, CDR2 SVGAGI. The CDR3 contains 15 residues. V was trimmed by 0 bases and J by 1 base, leaving 9 bases between them. The CDR3 spells CASSYSMASNTEAFF. The CDR3 coding sequence is TGTGCCAGCAGTTACTCGATGGCCTCGAACACTGAAGCTTTCTTT.

This sequence joins TRBV27 and TRBJ2-1, with 15 bases fitting TRBD2. With V trimmed by 5 bases and J by 5 bases, 4 bases remained unmatched. The CDR3 runs 16 residues. Germline values: CDR1 MNHEY, CDR2 SMNVEV (reference sequence). The CDR3 region is CASSPGLAGGNNEQFF. CDR3 nucleotides: TGTGCCAGCAGTCCGGGACTAGCGGGAGGAAACAATGAGCAGTTCTTC.

This sequence joins TRBV14 and TRBJ2-7, with 7 positions matching TRBD1. The CDR3 is 19 amino acids. V trimming: 0 bases; J trimming: 0 bases; junction bases outside the gene matches: 14. From germline, CDR1 is SGHDN and CDR2 FVKESK. The CDR3 region is CASSQDPIGQPGGSYEQYF. The CDR3 coding sequence is TGTGCCAGCAGCCAAGATCCGATAGGACAACCAGGGGGCTCCTACGAGCAGTACTTC.

V usage is TRBV2 and J usage is TRBJ2-1; 8 bases map to TRBD2. The CDR3 runs 15 residues. The J segment lost 7 bases and the V segment lost 6 bases, leaving 11 bases of the junction unmatched. Germline V gene data show CDR1 as SNHLY and CDR2 as FYNNEI. In DNA, the CDR3 is TGTGCCAGCAGGCCGACTAGCGCGCAAGGTAATGAGCAGTTCTTC. Translating it yields CASRPTSAQGNEQFF.

The chain joins TRBV11-2 to TRBJ1-5; a weak D match, TRBD1 (6 bases). The CDR3 consists of 14 residues. V shed 1 base and J shed 2 bases, with 6 bases lying between them. Germline CDR1 is SGHAT and CDR2 is FQNNGV. In DNA, the CDR3 is TGTGCCAGCAGCTTAGCAGGGGGCAATCAGCCCCAGCATTTT. Its translation is CASSLAGGNQPQHF. Supplemented by reference TRBV11-2 and TRBJ1-5, the full variable domain reads EAGVAQSPRYKIIEKRQSVAFWCNPISGHATLYWYQQILGQGPKLLIQFQNNGVVDDSQLPKDRFSAERLKGVDSTLKIQPAKLEDSAVYLCASSLAGGNQPQHFGDGTRLSIL.